These 27 T cell receptor beta chains were sequenced from one sample in a study of shared clonotypes between healthy human individuals. Only CD45RO-negative cells positively selected for CCR7 counted as naive CD8 cells, so terminally differentiated effector memory CD45RA+ cells were excluded. The method was immunoSEQ multiplex PCR; TCRdb's version includes in-frame clones alone and lacks a portion of them. The sample holds roughly 770,000 clones; roughly 96% are singletons and the top ten take around 0.21%. The sequenced material came from naive CD8+ T cells sorted from blood. These receptors were taken from a man aged 25 to 45 in good health.

The rearrangement links TRBV7-9 to TRBJ2-5; D is perhaps TRBD1 (6 bases). V was clipped by 5 bases and J by 2 bases, with 12 bases between them. Per the germline V gene, CDR1 is SEHNR and CDR2 is FQNEAQ (reference sequence). The length of the CDR3 is 14 residues. The CDR3 reads CASSETGGQETQYF. DNA of the CDR3: TGTGCCAGCAGCGAGACAGGAGGTCAAGAGACCCAGTACTTC.

The V and J genes are TRBV10-1 and TRBJ2-3, with 10 bases matching TRBD1. This CDR3 is built from 15 residues. V shed 11 bases, J shed 4 bases, and the junction held 12 bases outside the gene matches. Germline V lookup: CDR1 WNHNN, CDR2 SYGVQD (reference sequence). As DNA, the CDR3 is TGCGCCCCCCGCAGGGACAGGGGATTGCCAGATACGCAGTATTTT. It specifies CAPRRDRGLPDTQYF.

This rearrangement joins TRBV10-3 to TRBJ2-7; D call uncertain. Germline CDR1 ENHRY, CDR2 SYGVKD. This CDR3 is 11 amino acids long. Trimming took off 3 bases at V and 6 bases at J, with 6 bases between the two ends. As DNA, the CDR3 is TGTGCCATCAGTGACAGGAGCGAGCAGTACTTC. This translates into CAISDRSEQYF.

The chain joins TRBV27 to TRBJ2-6; D call uncertain. Germline values: CDR1 MNHEY, CDR2 SMNVEV (reference sequence). This CDR3 is 15 amino acids long. V was trimmed by 6 bases and J by 2 bases, leaving 11 bases between them. The CDR3 DNA reads as TGTGCCAGCAGGACCGCTCTTGCTGGGGCCAACGTCCTGACTTTC. It translates to CASRTALAGANVLTF.

The chain has TRBV19 and TRBJ1-4; possible D gene TRBD1, 6 bases. CDR1 LNHDA and CDR2 SQIVND come from the germline V gene (reference sequence). Between the trimmed V and J ends, which lost 5 bases and 7 bases, there was a span of 23 bases. This CDR3 is built from 17 residues. The CDR3 reads CASSQPFRGARGEKLFF. The CDR3 DNA reads TGTGCCAGTAGTCAACCCTTTCGGGGGGCCAGGGGTGAAAAACTGTTTTTT.

The genes are TRBV7-9 and TRBJ2-3; TRBD2 aligns across 7 bases. Germline CDR1 is SEHNR and CDR2 is FQNEAQ (reference sequence). The CDR3 consists of 19 residues. The chain's CDR3 is CIQSGQPDNRAGSTDTQYF. CDR3 nucleotides: TGTATCCAAAGTGGGCAGCCCGATAATAGAGCGGGAAGCACAGATACGCAGTATTTT.

The chain recombines TRBV5-6 with TRBJ2-7; no definite D call. V was shortened by 1 base and J by 5 bases, with 13 bases between the two germline ends. CDR1 SGHDT and CDR2 YYEEEE come from the germline V gene. The CDR3 has 14 amino acids. CDR3 protein: CASSLLRVLHEQYF. The CDR3 DNA sequence: TGTGCCAGCAGCTTGCTTAGAGTTCTCCACGAGCAGTACTTC.

V and J are TRBV6-1 and TRBJ2-7; 12 nucleotides match TRBD1. V lost 1 base, J lost 2 bases, and 12 bases stayed unmatched. Germline loops: CDR1 MNHNS, CDR2 SASEGT. This CDR3 has 19 residues. The CDR3 sequence is CASSEVGTGGYQRAYEQYF. DNA for the CDR3: TGTGCCAGCAGTGAAGTGGGGACAGGGGGCTACCAAAGAGCCTACGAGCAGTACTTC.

The chain joins TRBV19 to TRBJ2-1, with D hard to call. V was cut by 6 bases and J by 8 bases, with 14 bases left in between. The CDR3 is 13 amino acids. The germline V gene has CDR1 LNHDA and CDR2 SQIVND (reference sequence). CDR3 protein: CASRGFDGDEQFF. The CDR3 region has the DNA TGTGCCAGTAGAGGCTTCGATGGGGATGAGCAGTTCTTC. Complete variable domain (other parts from reference TRBV19 and TRBJ2-1): DGGITQSPKYLFRKEGQNVTLSCEQNLNHDAMYWYRQDPGQGLRLIYYSQIVNDFQKGDIAEGYSVSREKKESFPLTVTSAQKNPTAFYLCASRGFDGDEQFFGPGTRLTVL.

V and J are TRBV5-3 and TRBJ2-7; no definite D call. TRBV5-3 is classed as an ORF, of uncertain function. V was clipped by 1 base and J by 4 bases, with 18 bases between them. CDR3 length: 16 amino acids. The DNA of the CDR3 is TGTGCCAGAAGCTTGAAAAGGGTGAAGAATGGGTACGAGCAGTACTTC. This codes for CARSLKRVKNGYEQYF.

Concerning this clone: It is likely a read error, because the conserved phenylalanine at the end of the CDR3 is missing. Because the CDR3's place on the DNA is in doubt, the DNA is left out and the CDR3 is given as listed by TCRdb. This chain joins TRBV9 and TRBJ1-1; the table assigns TRBD1, which was not confirmed against the DNA. The CDR3 is 12 residues long, ends included. The germline CDR1 and CDR2 sequences are SGDLS and YYNGEE. This chain's CDR3 is CASSVRRFKGQL.

This chain uses TRBV4-1 with TRBJ2-7; the match to TRBD1 covers 8 bases. CDR3 size: 15 residues. Germline V CDR1 and CDR2: MGHRA, YSYEKL. The V segment lost 5 bases and the J segment 0 bases; nucleotides outside the gene matches: 6. In DNA, the CDR3 is TGCGCCAGCAGCGACCCGGGACAGGCCTCCTACGAGCAGTACTTC. It is translated as CASSDPGQASYEQYF.

CDR3 amino acids: CASSFFRGREETQYF. The CDR3 region has the DNA TGTGCCAGCAGCTTCTTCCGCGGGAGGGAAGAGACCCAGTACTTC. The V gene is TRBV11-2, the J gene TRBJ2-5; 9 bases match TRBD2. The CDR3 has 15 residues. Germline CDR1 is SGHAT and CDR2 is FQNNGV. Trimming at V came to 3 bases and at J to 3 bases, leaving 5 bases not matched to a gene.

The chain links TRBV29-1 to TRBJ2-2, with D unclear. The germline V gene encodes CDR1 SQVTM and CDR2 ANQGSEA. V gave up 4 bases and J gave up 0 bases, with 12 bases separating them. This CDR3 is built from 15 residues. CDR3 region: CSVVPPETNTGELFF. As DNA, the CDR3 is TGCAGCGTTGTCCCTCCAGAAACGAACACCGGGGAGCTGTTTTTT.

The CDR3 region has the DNA TGTGCCAGCAGATCCAGGGCTATCCGGTACGAGCAGTACTTC. Translated: CASRSRAIRYEQYF. V and J are TRBV6-5 and TRBJ2-7; a weak D match, TRBD1 (5 bases). The germline CDR1 and CDR2 sequences are MNHEY and SVGAGI. The CDR3 covers 14 residues. Trimming took 6 bases from V and 4 from J, leaving 16 bases between them.

This clone was detected once. V gene TRBV21-1 combines with J gene TRBJ1-1; the table's D call of TRBD1 was not tested on the DNA. TRBV21-1 is a documented pseudogene. This CDR3 comprises 14 residues. For the CDR3, the DNA is TGTGCCAGCAGCGCAGAAGACAGGGGCACTGAAGCTTTCTTT. It yields the protein CASSAEDRGTEAFF.

The J gene is TRBJ2-7, the V gene TRBV28; 11 bases are a match to TRBD2. Unmatched junction bases numbered 8, after V lost 7 bases and J lost 6 bases. The length of the CDR3 is 14 residues. Germline CDR1 reads MDHEN; CDR2 reads SYDVKM. The CDR3 reads CASTDVGLAGEQYF. CDR3 DNA sequence: TGTGCCAGCACCGACGTCGGACTAGCGGGCGAGCAGTACTTC.

As concerns this clone: The junction shows a germline mismatch at one end, possibly a read error. This chain connects TRBV11-2 to TRBJ2-7; D not resolved. The CDR3 totals 13 residues. Looked up from germline, CDR1 is SGHAT and CDR2 is FQNNGV. The CDR3 protein is CASSIDTSYEQYF. In DNA, the CDR3 is TGTGCCAGCAGCATAGACACATCCTACGAGCAGTACTTC.

The J gene is TRBJ1-1, the V gene TRBV18, with D uncertain. The CDR3 runs 13 residues. V lost 3 bases to trimming and J lost 5 bases, with 10 bases between them. The germline V gene encodes CDR1 KGHSH and CDR2 LQKENI. The CDR3 coding sequence is TGTGCCAGCTCACCCTTGACAAGGACTGAAGCTTTCTTT. Translated, it gives CASSPLTRTEAFF.

The rearrangement uses TRBV9 and TRBJ2-3; TRBD1 or TRBD2 may be the D gene (5 bases each). The CDR3 is made up of 12 amino acids. The ends were cut back, 6 bases at V and 12 bases at J, with 17 bases in the middle. CDR1 is SGDLS, CDR2 YYNGEE, per germline. The CDR3 coding sequence is TGTGCCAGCAAAGGGACCGAGGGCCCCCAGTATTTT. Translation: CASKGTEGPQYF.

The V and J genes are TRBV7-9 and TRBJ1-1, with D perhaps TRBD1 (6 bases). The CDR3 has 11 residues. The V gene lost 3 bases and the J gene lost 12 bases, with 11 bases spanning the gap. Germline lookup yields CDR1 SEHNR and CDR2 FQNEAQ (reference sequence). CDR3 DNA sequence: TGTGCCAGCAGCTTTGGGGGCCGGTCTTTCTTT. This sequence encodes CASSFGGRSFF. Based on the CDR3 plus reference TRBV7-9 and TRBJ1-1, the full variable domain is DTGVSQNPRHKITKRGQNVTFRCDPISEHNRLYWYRQTLGQGPEFLTYFQNEAQLEKSRLLSDRFSAERPKGSFSTLEIQRTEQGDSAMYLCASSFGGRSFFGQGTRLTVV.

This chain connects TRBV7-9 to TRBJ1-1; D unclear. CDR1 is SEHNR and CDR2 is FQNEAQ in the germline V gene (reference sequence). The CDR3 has 15 amino acids. Trimming took off 1 base at V and 3 bases at J, with 12 bases between the two ends. The CDR3, as DNA: TGTGCCAGCAGCTTAGATCCACGGTTGGACACTGAAGCTTTCTTT. This codes for CASSLDPRLDTEAFF.

The chain couples TRBV4-1 to TRBJ2-7; 9 nucleotides match TRBD2. J gave up 4 bases and V 0 bases, and 7 bases lay outside the gene matches. Germline loops: CDR1 MGHRA, CDR2 YSYEKL. CDR3 length equals 16 residues. The CDR3 nucleotides are TGCGCCAGCAGCCAAGATGTAACTAGCGGGTTGTACGAGCAGTACTTC. This gives the protein CASSQDVTSGLYEQYF.

The rearrangement uses TRBV5-1 and TRBJ2-1; 7 bases fit TRBD1. V was clipped by 3 bases and J by 1 base; unmatched bases: 7. The germline gives CDR1 SGHRS, CDR2 YFSETQ. This CDR3 contains 16 residues. Written as DNA, the CDR3 is TGCGCCAGCAGCTCCGCTCTACAGGGGTCCTACAATGAGCAGTTCTTC. As protein: CASSSALQGSYNEQFF.

In nucleotides, the CDR3 is TGTGCCAGCGCTCCCCCGGGGGGGAACAATGAGCAGTTCTTC. The encoded protein is CASAPPGGNNEQFF. The V gene is TRBV7-9, the J gene TRBJ2-1; TRBD2 aligns across 8 bases. The junction had 8 bases not matched to a gene; V was cut back by 8 bases and J by 5 bases. Per germline, CDR1 SEHNR and CDR2 FQNEAQ (reference sequence). This CDR3 region has 14 residues.

The chain employs TRBV5-1 and TRBJ2-1; D is possibly TRBD2 (6 bases). Germline V CDR1 and CDR2: SGHRS, YFSETQ. The CDR3 contains 15 residues. V lost 8 bases and J 2 bases, leaving 17 bases between the germline ends. The CDR3 DNA reads as TGCGCCAGTCGGATCCTAGCGACGCCCTACAATGAGCAGTTCTTC. Its translation: CASRILATPYNEQFF.

The chain recombines TRBV18 with TRBJ2-3; 12 bases are a match to TRBD2. V shed 3 bases and J 0 bases; nucleotides not matched to a gene: 4. There are 17 residues in the CDR3. The germline V gene has CDR1 KGHSH and CDR2 LQKENI. CDR3 residues: CASSPTSGRPSTDTQYF. For the CDR3, the DNA is TGTGCCAGCTCACCCACTAGCGGGAGGCCTAGCACAGATACGCAGTATTTT.